This T cell receptor beta chain was obtained from a study of tumor-infiltrating lymphocytes in primary liver carcinoma. TCR beta cDNA was prepared out of about 530 ng total RNA by means of a constant-region primer. A slightly modified ARM-PCR protocol with three nested multiplex PCR rounds produced these TCR beta libraries. MiXCR was run by TCRdb on the multiplex PCR reads, yielding one entry per CDR3 protein. The table shows approximately 190,000 distinct CDR3 sequences, with approximately 86% occurring only once. Taking about 17-33 mg of unsorted bulk tissue, the authors co-extracted RNA and DNA. Specimen: tumor tissue from primary liver carcinoma. The TCR comes from a man aged 35 to 55 with primary liver carcinoma and hepatitis B virus infection.

The CDR3 coding sequence is TGCGCCAGCAGCTTACAGAGGACAGGCGCCTACGAGCAGTACTTC. Protein: CASSLQRTGAYEQYF. V and J are TRBV5-1 and TRBJ2-7; 7 bases map to TRBD1. The germline gives CDR1 SGHRS, CDR2 YFSETQ. The CDR3 is 15 amino acids. Germline trimming cut 2 bases from V and 2 bases from J; bases unmatched to any gene: 7.